The clone carrying this T cell receptor (beta chain) was seen many times. Its antigen is still unknown. This record comes from a study of identical twins. V lost 3 bases to trimming and J lost 5 bases; unmatched junction nucleotides: 4. In germline, CDR1 is SGHRS, CDR2 YFSETQ. The length of the CDR3 is 14 residues. A universal primer site arose from template switching, and cDNA bore unique molecular identifiers. TCRdb reprocessed the 5' RACE reads via MiXCR and lists one record per CDR3 protein. The sample holds 120,000 to 150,000 distinct CDR3 sequences, roughly 3.2% seen once. Findings and limits, study-wide: In cord blood, abundant beta clonotypes had fewer insertions; memory showed no trend.

The chain links TRBV5-1 to TRBJ2-1; 8 nucleotides match TRBD1. This TCR was sampled from a man between 18 and 35 years old in good health. Sequences were obtained from memory T cells sorted from blood. For the CDR3, the DNA is TGCGCCAGCAGCTACGACAGGGGAAACAATGAGCAGTTCTTC. Its translation is CASSYDRGNNEQFF.